The sequence of this TCR beta chain was determined in a study of T-cell memory formation after mild COVID-19. Background on the study: TCR clusters largely stayed donor specific.

In its sample, this clonotype was seen a few times. The target antigen is unknown. UMIs and sample barcodes were carried by the TCR alpha and TCR beta cDNA libraries that 5'RACE produced using constant-segment primers. TCRdb re-analysed the 5' RACE reads in MiXCR, keeping a single row per CDR3 protein. The sample shows 250,000 to 350,000 distinct CDR3 sequences, 15% to 20% of them seen only once. General study findings and limits: What remained unconfirmed was the SARS-CoV-2 specificity of second-wave clones peaking on day 37. Most CD4+ clones that shrank were in CM and EM, while CD8+ ones turned up in EMRA.

This TCR derives from a man between 18 and 29 years old who had mild COVID-19 (a few samples of this study predate the infection). Cell type and time point are not known. Sequenced sample: PBMCs or a T cell subset sorted from them (not recorded which).

The CDR3 loop is CSARSNTEAFF. The CDR3 DNA follows: TGCAGTGCTAGGTCTAACACTGAAGCTTTCTTT. The V call is TRBV20-1, the J call TRBJ1-1; no definite D call. This CDR3 spans 11 amino acids. The germline V gene encodes CDR1 DFQATT and CDR2 SNEGSKA (reference sequence). V lost 3 bases, J lost 2 bases, and 4 bases lay in between.